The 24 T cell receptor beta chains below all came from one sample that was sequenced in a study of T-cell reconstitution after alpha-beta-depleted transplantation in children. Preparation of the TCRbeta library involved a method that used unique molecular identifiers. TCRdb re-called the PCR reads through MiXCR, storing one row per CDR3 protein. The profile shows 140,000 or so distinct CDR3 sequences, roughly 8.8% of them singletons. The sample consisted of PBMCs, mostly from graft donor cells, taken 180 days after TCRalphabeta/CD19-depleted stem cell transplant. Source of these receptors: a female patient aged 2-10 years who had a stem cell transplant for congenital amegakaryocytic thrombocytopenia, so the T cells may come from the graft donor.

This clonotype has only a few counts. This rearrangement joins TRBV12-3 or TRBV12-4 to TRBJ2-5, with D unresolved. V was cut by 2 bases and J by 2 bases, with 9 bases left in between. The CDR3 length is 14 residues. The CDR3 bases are TGTGCCAGCAGTTTAACTACTACTCAAGAGACCCAGTACTTC. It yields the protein CASSLTTTQETQYF.

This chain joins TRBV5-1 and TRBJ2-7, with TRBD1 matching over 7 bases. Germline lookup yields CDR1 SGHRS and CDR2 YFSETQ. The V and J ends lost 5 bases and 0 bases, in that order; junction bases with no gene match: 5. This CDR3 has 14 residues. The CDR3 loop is CASSYGQVSYEQYF. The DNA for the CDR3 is TGCGCCAGCAGTTACGGACAGGTCTCCTACGAGCAGTACTTC.

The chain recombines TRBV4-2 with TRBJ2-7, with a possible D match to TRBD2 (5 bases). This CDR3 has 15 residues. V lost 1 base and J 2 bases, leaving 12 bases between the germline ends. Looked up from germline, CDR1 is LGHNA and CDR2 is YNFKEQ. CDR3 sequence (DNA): TGTGCCAGCAGCCAAGCGGGTTTAGCGACCTACGAGCAGTACTTC. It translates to CASSQAGLATYEQYF.

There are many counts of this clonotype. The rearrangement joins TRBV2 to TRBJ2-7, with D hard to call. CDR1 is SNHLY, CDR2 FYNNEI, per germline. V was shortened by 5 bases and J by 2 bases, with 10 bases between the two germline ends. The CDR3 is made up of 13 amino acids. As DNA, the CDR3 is TGTGCCAGCAGTCCGGACGGTCCCTACGAGCAGTACTTC. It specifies CASSPDGPYEQYF.

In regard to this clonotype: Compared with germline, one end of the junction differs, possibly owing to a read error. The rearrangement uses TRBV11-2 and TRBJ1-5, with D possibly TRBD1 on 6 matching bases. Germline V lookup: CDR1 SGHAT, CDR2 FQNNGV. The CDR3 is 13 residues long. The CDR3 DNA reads TGTGCCAGCAACTTAGGGGGTAATCAGCCCCAGCATTTT. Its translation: CASNLGGNQPQHF.

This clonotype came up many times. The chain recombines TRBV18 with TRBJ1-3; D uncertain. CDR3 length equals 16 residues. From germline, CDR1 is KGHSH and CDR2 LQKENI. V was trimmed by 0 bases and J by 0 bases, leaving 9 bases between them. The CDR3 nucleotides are TGTGCCAGCTCACCACCTTCCTCCGACTCTGGAAACACCATATATTTT. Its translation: CASSPPSSDSGNTIYF.

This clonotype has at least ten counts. CDR3 bases: TGCGCCAGCCTGGACTCTTACGAGCAGTACTTC. Protein sequence: CASLDSYEQYF. The gene calls are TRBV10-2 and TRBJ2-7; D possibly corresponds to TRBD2 (5 bases). Trimming removed 8 bases at V and 4 bases at J, with 9 bases between. The CDR3 is 11 amino acids. Germline V gives CDR1 WSHSY, CDR2 SAAADI.

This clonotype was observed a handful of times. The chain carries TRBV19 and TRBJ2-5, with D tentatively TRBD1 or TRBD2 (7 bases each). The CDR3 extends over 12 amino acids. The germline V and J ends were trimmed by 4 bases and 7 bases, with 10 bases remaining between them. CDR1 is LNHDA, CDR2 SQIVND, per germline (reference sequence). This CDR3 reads CASSTGGGTQYF. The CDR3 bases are TGTGCCAGTAGTACAGGGGGGGGGACCCAGTACTTC.

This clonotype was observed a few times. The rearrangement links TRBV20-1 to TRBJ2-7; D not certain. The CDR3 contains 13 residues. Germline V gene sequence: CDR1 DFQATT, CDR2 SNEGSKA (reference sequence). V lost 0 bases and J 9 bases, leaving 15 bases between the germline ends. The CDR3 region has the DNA TGCAGTGCTAGAGATCTACCGAAATCGGGGCAGTACTTC. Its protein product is CSARDLPKSGQYF.

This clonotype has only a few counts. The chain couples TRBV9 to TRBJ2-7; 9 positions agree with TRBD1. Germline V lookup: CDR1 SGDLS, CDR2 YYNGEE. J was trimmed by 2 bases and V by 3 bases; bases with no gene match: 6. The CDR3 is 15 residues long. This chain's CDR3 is CASSEGQGVTYEQYF. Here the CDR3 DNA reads TGTGCCAGCAGCGAGGGACAGGGTGTTACCTACGAGCAGTACTTC.

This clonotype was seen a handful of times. CDR3: CASSGRLAGQETQYF. The CDR3 DNA follows: TGTGCCAGCAGCGGTCGACTAGCGGGACAAGAGACCCAGTACTTC. The rearrangement joins TRBV9 to TRBJ2-5; 11 bases are a match to TRBD2. The CDR3 totals 15 residues. Trimming at V came to 3 bases and at J to 2 bases, leaving 3 bases not matched to a gene. The germline CDR1 and CDR2 sequences are SGDLS and YYNGEE. The variable domain in full, with the rest retrieved from reference TRBV9 and TRBJ2-5, is DSGVTQTPKHLITATGQRVTLRCSPRSGDLSVYWYQQSLDQGLQFLIQYYNGEERAKGNILERFSAQQFPDLHSELNLSSLELGDSALYFCASSGRLAGQETQYFGPGTRLLVL.

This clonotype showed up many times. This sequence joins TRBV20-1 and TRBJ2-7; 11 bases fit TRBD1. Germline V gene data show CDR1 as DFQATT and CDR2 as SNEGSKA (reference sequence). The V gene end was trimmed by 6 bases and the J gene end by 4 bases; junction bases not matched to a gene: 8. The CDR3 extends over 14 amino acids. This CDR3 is CSASTGTGGYEQYF. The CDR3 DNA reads TGCAGTGCCAGTACCGGGACAGGGGGTTACGAGCAGTACTTC.

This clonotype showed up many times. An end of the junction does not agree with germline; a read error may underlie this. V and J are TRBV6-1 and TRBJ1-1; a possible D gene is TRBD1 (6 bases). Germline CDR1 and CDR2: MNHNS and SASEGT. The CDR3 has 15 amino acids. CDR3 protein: CASSKAQTGYGRAFF. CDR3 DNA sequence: TGTGCCAGCAGTAAAGCCCAAACAGGGTACGGCAGGGCTTTCTTT.

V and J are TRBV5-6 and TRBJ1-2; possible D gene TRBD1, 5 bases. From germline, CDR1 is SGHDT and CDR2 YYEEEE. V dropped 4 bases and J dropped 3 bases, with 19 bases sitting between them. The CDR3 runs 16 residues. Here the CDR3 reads CASSLYSTVRDYGYTF. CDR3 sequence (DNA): TGTGCCAGCAGCCTATACTCGACAGTGAGAGACTATGGCTACACCTTC.

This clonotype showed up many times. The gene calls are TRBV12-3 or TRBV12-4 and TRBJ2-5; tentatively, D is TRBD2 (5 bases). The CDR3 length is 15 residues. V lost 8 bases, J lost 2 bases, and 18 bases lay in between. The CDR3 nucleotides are TGTGCCAGCCGACCTGCTGGGGAGAAACAAGAGACCCAGTACTTC. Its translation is CASRPAGEKQETQYF.

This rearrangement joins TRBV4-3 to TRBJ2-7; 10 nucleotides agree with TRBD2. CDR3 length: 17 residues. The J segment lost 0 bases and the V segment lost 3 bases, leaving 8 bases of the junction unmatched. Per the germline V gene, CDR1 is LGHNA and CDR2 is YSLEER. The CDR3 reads CASSQRLAGGGSYEQYF. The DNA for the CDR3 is TGCGCCAGCAGCCAGAGACTAGCGGGCGGAGGCTCCTACGAGCAGTACTTC.

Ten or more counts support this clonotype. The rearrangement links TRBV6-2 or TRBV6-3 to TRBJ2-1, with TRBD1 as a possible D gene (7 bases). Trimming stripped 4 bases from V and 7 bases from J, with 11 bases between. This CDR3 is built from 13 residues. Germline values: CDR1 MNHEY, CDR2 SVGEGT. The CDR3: CASSSQGGNEQFF. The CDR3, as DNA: TGTGCCAGCAGTTCCCAGGGGGGTAATGAGCAGTTCTTC.

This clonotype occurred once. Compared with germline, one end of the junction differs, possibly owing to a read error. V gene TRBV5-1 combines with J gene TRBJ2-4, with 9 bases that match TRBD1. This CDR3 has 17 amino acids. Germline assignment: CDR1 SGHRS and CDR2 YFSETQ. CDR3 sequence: CSSIYLPGQGAKNIQYF. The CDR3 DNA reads TGCTCCAGCATCTACTTACCGGGACAGGGAGCCAAAAACATTCAGTACTTC.

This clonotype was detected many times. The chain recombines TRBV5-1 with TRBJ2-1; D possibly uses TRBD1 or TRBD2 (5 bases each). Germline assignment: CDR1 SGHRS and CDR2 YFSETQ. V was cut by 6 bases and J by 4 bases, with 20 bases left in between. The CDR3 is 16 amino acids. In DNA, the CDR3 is TGCGCCAGCACAGACGGGGCAGGAGGTTTTTACAATGAGCAGTTCTTC. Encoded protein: CASTDGAGGFYNEQFF.

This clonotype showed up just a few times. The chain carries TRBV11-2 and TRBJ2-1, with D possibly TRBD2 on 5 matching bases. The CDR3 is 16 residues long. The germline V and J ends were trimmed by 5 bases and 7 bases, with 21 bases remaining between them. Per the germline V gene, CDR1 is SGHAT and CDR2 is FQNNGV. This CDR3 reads CASSPRVMSGENEQFF. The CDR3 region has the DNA TGTGCCAGCAGCCCTAGAGTGATGAGCGGAGAGAATGAGCAGTTCTTC.

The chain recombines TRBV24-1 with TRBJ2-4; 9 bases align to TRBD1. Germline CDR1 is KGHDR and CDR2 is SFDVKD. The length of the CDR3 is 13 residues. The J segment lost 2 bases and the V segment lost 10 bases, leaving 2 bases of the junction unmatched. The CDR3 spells CATGTGSKNIQYF. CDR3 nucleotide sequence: TGTGCCACAGGGACAGGGTCCAAAAACATTCAGTACTTC.

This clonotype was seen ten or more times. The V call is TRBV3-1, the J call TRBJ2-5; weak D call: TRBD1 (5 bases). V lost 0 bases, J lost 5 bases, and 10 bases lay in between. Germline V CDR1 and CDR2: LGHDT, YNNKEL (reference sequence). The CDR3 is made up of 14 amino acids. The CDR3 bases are TGTGCCAGCAGCCAAGAAGCAGGGATGGAGACCCAGTACTTC. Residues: CASSQEAGMETQYF.

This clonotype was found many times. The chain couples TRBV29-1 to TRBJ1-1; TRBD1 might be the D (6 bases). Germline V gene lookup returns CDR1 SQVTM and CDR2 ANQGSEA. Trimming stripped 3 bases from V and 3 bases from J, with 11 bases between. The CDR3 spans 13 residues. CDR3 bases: TGCAGCGTTGAGTCGCAGGGGTACACTGAAGCTTTCTTT. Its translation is CSVESQGYTEAFF.

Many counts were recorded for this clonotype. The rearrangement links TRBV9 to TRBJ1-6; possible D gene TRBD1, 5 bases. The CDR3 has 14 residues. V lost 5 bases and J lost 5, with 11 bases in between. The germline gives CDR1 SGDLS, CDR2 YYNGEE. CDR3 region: CASRGGADNSPLHF. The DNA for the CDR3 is TGTGCCAGCAGGGGAGGGGCCGATAATTCACCCCTCCACTTT.